This paragraph covers one T cell receptor (beta chain) sequence. Only in-frame clones appear in the TCRdb table, and some are missing; sequencing was by immunoSEQ multiplex PCR. Of about 130,000 clones detected, approximately 94% appear once; the ten largest clones hold approximately 1.2%. This entry is derived from a study of cytomegalovirus exposure and HLA in healthy donors. CDR1 is LNHDA and CDR2 is SQIVND in the germline V gene (reference sequence). The CDR3 has 14 residues. The V end was cut by 9 bases, the J end by 2 bases, with 14 bases between. The rearrangement uses TRBV19 and TRBJ2-1; no definite D call. The sequenced sample was PBMCs. This TCR was sampled from a woman aged 18-29 years in good health and CMV-seronegative. The CDR3 here is CASSRNSPYNEQFF. In DNA, the CDR3 is TGTGCCAGCTCGCGGAATAGCCCCTACAATGAGCAGTTCTTC. Based on the CDR3 plus reference TRBV19 and TRBJ2-1, the full variable domain is DGGITQSPKYLFRKEGQNVTLSCEQNLNHDAMYWYRQDPGQGLRLIYYSQIVNDFQKGDIAEGYSVSREKKESFPLTVTSAQKNPTAFYLCASSRNSPYNEQFFGPGTRLTVL.